The clone carrying this T cell receptor (beta chain) was seen ten or more times. Individual cDNA molecules received unique molecular identifiers. TCRdb reprocessed the 5' RACE reads via MiXCR and lists one record per CDR3 protein. The sample has around 68,000 distinct CDR3 sequences, about 6% seen once. This specimen belongs to a study of early T cells in non-severe SARS-CoV-2 infection. In the study overall: Sequencing of bulk RNA from unsorted whole blood was done, without chain pairing.

This TCR derives from an adult who was a healthcare worker with PCR-confirmed SARS-CoV-2 infection or an uninfected control (not recorded which). The input for sequencing was whole blood, taken at baseline.

The chain's CDR3 is CASGFSTSGRAGEQFF. CDR3 sequence (DNA): TGTGCTAGTGGTTTTAGTACCAGCGGGAGGGCGGGTGAGCAGTTCTTC. The chain recombines TRBV12-5 with TRBJ2-1; TRBD2 matches at 10 bases. The CDR3 sequence is 16 residues long. The V and J ends lost 3 bases and 9 bases, in that order; junction bases with no gene match: 11. In germline, CDR1 is LGHNT, CDR2 FRNRAP.